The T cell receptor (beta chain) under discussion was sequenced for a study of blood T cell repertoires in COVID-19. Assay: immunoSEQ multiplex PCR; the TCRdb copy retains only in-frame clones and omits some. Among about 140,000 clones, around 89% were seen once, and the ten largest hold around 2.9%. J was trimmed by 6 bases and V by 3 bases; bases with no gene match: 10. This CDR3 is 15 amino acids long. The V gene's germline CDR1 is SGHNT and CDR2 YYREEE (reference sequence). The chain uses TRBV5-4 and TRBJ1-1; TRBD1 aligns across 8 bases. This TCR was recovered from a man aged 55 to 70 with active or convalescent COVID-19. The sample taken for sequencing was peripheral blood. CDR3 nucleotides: TGTGCCAGCAGCTCCCGTCCCCAGGGGGCAGCTGAAGCTTTCTTT. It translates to CASSSRPQGAAEAFF.